The next 2 T cell receptor beta chains were all read from a single sample in a study of blood T cell repertoires in COVID-19. Here immunoSEQ multiplex PCR was the method, and the copy in TCRdb shows in-frame clones only, minus some. The sample lists approximately 120,000 clones, approximately 83% seen once, with approximately 6.6% in the top ten. The sequencing sample was made of peripheral blood. Every receptor here comes from a man at least 80 years old with active or convalescent COVID-19.

This chain uses TRBV19 with TRBJ1-1, with D possibly being TRBD1 (5 bases). The V gene's germline CDR1 is LNHDA and CDR2 SQIVND (reference sequence). CDR3 length equals 13 residues. V was shortened by 11 bases and J by 7 bases, with 20 bases between the two germline ends. CDR3 DNA: TGTGCCTCGACGATGAAGGGGAAGCATGAAGCTTTCTTT. Protein: CASTMKGKHEAFF.

This chain uses TRBV7-2 with TRBJ2-7; 10 bases are a match to TRBD1. V shed 5 bases and J 7 bases; nucleotides not matched to a gene: 11. CDR3 size: 15 residues. CDR1 is SGHTA and CDR2 is FQGNSA in the germline V gene. CDR3 in DNA: TGTGCCAGCAGCCCCGACAGGGGGCGACCCCTAGAGCAGTACTTC. Translating it yields CASSPDRGRPLEQYF.